Below, 16 T cell receptor beta chains from the same sample are listed, as sequenced in a study of blood T cells in healthy people across ages. The authors ran a second PCR of 7 to 11 cycles using a sample-barcoded 5' primer and a J-beta primer mix. TCRdb independently ran MiXCR on the 5' RACE reads; one entry per CDR3 protein. Here the sample spans 900,000 to 950,000 distinct CDR3 sequences, almost 30% being singletons. This same sample was also part of a study on T cells of mothers and their children.

The sequenced sample consisted of blood. These receptors were taken from a woman in her 40s in good health.

Concerning this clonotype itself: A read error may be the cause here, since a much bigger clone is one base away. This chain joins TRBV10-3 and TRBJ1-2; 7 nucleotides line up with TRBD1. The CDR3 is 11 amino acids. CDR1 is ENHRY and CDR2 is SYGVKD in the germline V gene. The CDR3: CAVSEGTVYTF. CDR3 nucleotide sequence: TGTGCCGTCAGTGAGGGGACAGTCTACACCTTC.

On this clonotype: This may stem from a read error, because a much larger clone lies one nucleotide away. This chain joins TRBV20-1 and TRBJ2-7, with D unclear. The length of the CDR3 is 11 residues. Trimming took 6 bases from V and 4 from J, leaving 10 bases between them. Germline lookup yields CDR1 DFQATT and CDR2 SNEGSKA (reference sequence). CDR3 nucleotide sequence: TGCAGTGCCATTCGGAGATACGAGCAGTACTTC. Protein: CSAIRRYEQYF.

The count of this clonotype is one. The chain has TRBV3-1 and TRBJ2-7, with 9 bases aligning to TRBD2. In germline, CDR1 is LGHDT, CDR2 YNNKEL (reference sequence). V lost 0 bases to trimming and J lost 6 bases; unmatched junction nucleotides: 9. The CDR3 length is 16 residues. CDR3 in amino acids: CASSQDHRLAEAEQYF. Here the CDR3 DNA reads TGTGCCAGCAGCCAAGATCATAGACTAGCGGAGGCCGAGCAGTACTTC.

The chain employs TRBV12-3 or TRBV12-4 and TRBJ2-3; 9 positions agree with TRBD1. The CDR3 consists of 14 residues. Germline trimming cut 8 bases from V and 5 bases from J; bases unmatched to any gene: 8. Here the CDR3 reads CASPLGQGGDTQYF. CDR3 DNA: TGTGCCAGCCCCCTGGGACAGGGAGGAGATACGCAGTATTTT.

A few counts support this clonotype. The chain links TRBV7-2 to TRBJ2-5; 11 nucleotides align to TRBD1. Germline-derived CDR1 and CDR2 are SGHTA and FQGNSA. The CDR3 runs to 14 residues. Trimming cost V 6 bases and J 4 bases; bases outside gene matches: 4. CDR3 coding DNA: TGTGCCAGCAGACGGACAGGGGGCGTAGAGACCCAGTACTTC. Its translation: CASRRTGGVETQYF.

This clonotype occurred a few times. The CDR3 sequence is CASSSPGQGIETQYF. The DNA for the CDR3 is TGTGCCAGCAGTTCCCCGGGACAGGGGATAGAGACCCAGTACTTC. The chain uses TRBV28 and TRBJ2-5; 10 bases map to TRBD1. Germline V gene lookup returns CDR1 MDHEN and CDR2 SYDVKM. This CDR3 contains 15 residues. The V and J ends lost 4 bases and 4 bases, in that order; junction bases with no gene match: 6.

This clonotype was recorded a few times. CDR3 protein: CASSQVPLTYEQYF. The CDR3 DNA reads as TGCGCCAGCAGCCAAGTACCCCTGACCTACGAGCAGTACTTC. The chain uses TRBV4-1 and TRBJ2-7; D remains ambiguous. Germline loops: CDR1 MGHRA, CDR2 YSYEKL. V was cut by 1 base and J by 2 bases, with 9 bases left in between. The CDR3 extends over 14 amino acids.

This chain joins TRBV20-1 and TRBJ2-6; a weak D match, TRBD2 (5 bases). V dropped 2 bases and J dropped 2 bases, with 10 bases sitting between them. CDR3 size: 15 residues. Germline CDR1 is DFQATT and CDR2 is SNEGSKA (reference sequence). CDR3: CSARHEGTGANVLTF. CDR3 bases: TGCAGTGCTAGACATGAGGGTACTGGGGCCAACGTCCTGACTTTC.

Concerning this clonotype itself: A read error may be the cause here, since a much bigger clone is one base away. V is TRBV5-6 and J is TRBJ2-4, with D maybe TRBD2 (6 bases). Germline assignment: CDR1 SGHDT and CDR2 YYEEEE. V lost 3 bases, J lost 13 bases, and 26 bases lay in between. There are 16 residues in the CDR3. CDR3 in DNA: TGTGCCAGCAGCTCCCTGAATAGCGGTACCCACAATGAGCAGTACTTC. This codes for CASSSLNSGTHNEQYF.

There are many counts of this clonotype. This rearrangement joins TRBV4-2 to TRBJ2-7; D gene unclear. The CDR3 covers 14 residues. CDR1 LGHNA and CDR2 YNFKEQ come from the germline V gene. V gave up 0 bases and J gave up 2 bases, with 8 bases separating them. The CDR3 DNA reads TGTGCCAGCAGCCAAGAGGGCGCCGCCTACGAGCAGTACTTC. Amino acids: CASSQEGAAYEQYF.

This chain connects TRBV13 to TRBJ1-2; D is undetermined. The CDR3 has 15 amino acids. Germline V gene lookup returns CDR1 PRHDT and CDR2 FYEKMQ (reference sequence). V was pared by 4 bases and J by 6 bases, with 18 bases between. The CDR3 sequence: CASSSPGSRKDGYTF. The DNA of the CDR3 is TGTGCCAGCAGCTCTCCCGGGAGTAGGAAGGATGGCTACACCTTC. The full variable domain, its missing parts supplied by reference TRBV13 and TRBJ1-2, is AAGVIQSPRHLIKEKRETATLKCYPIPRHDTVYWYQQGPGQDPQFLISFYEKMQSDKGSIPDRFSAQQFSDYHSELNMSSLELGDSALYFCASSSPGSRKDGYTFGSGTRLTVV.

The table lists this clonotype with many counts. The chain joins TRBV15 to TRBJ2-7; 8 nucleotides align to TRBD2. The length of the CDR3 is 17 residues. Trimming took 3 bases from V and 2 from J; bases not matched to a gene: 12. CDR1 and CDR2 from the germline V gene are LNHNV and YYDKDF (reference sequence). The DNA for the CDR3 is TGTGCCACCAGCAGCGAGCGCAAGACGGGGGGGCCCTACGAGCAGTACTTC. Its protein product is CATSSERKTGGPYEQYF.

The CDR3, as DNA: TGTGCCAGCAGTTTGGCCGGGGGGCGGATCCTTAATGAAAAACTGTTTTTT. As protein: CASSLAGGRILNEKLFF. The chain joins TRBV12-3 or TRBV12-4 to TRBJ1-4, with D possibly being TRBD1 (6 bases). Trimming shortened V by 3 bases and J by 4 bases, and 18 bases separated the two germline ends. This CDR3 has 17 residues.

V is TRBV10-2 and J is TRBJ2-6; 9 positions match TRBD1. Losses at the gene ends were 10 bases for V and 1 base for J; bases not matched to a gene: 11. Germline V gene data show CDR1 as WSHSY and CDR2 as SAAADI. This CDR3 has 17 amino acids. The CDR3 DNA reads TGCGCCACTACAGGGGGACAGGGATTTTCTGGGGCCAACGTCCTGACTTTC. Translated, it gives CATTGGQGFSGANVLTF.

This clonotype was detected a few times. At one end the junction does not follow the germline gene, possibly because of a read error. The chain uses TRBV7-7 and TRBJ2-3, with D perhaps TRBD1 or TRBD2 (5 bases each). CDR3 length: 14 residues. The germline V gene has CDR1 SSHAT and CDR2 FNYEAQ (reference sequence). CDR3 nucleotide sequence: TGTGCTAGCAGCTTAGGAAACGGGGCGGATACGCAGTATTTT. This sequence encodes CASSLGNGADTQYF.

There are many counts of this clonotype. The J gene is TRBJ2-7, the V gene TRBV6-5, with 9 positions matching TRBD1. Germline values: CDR1 MNHEY, CDR2 SVGAGI. V lost 1 base and J lost 4; bases outside the gene matches: 2. CDR3 size: 14 residues. The CDR3 DNA is TGTGCCAGCAGTTACTGGGACAGGGCATACGAGCAGTACTTC. Protein product: CASSYWDRAYEQYF.